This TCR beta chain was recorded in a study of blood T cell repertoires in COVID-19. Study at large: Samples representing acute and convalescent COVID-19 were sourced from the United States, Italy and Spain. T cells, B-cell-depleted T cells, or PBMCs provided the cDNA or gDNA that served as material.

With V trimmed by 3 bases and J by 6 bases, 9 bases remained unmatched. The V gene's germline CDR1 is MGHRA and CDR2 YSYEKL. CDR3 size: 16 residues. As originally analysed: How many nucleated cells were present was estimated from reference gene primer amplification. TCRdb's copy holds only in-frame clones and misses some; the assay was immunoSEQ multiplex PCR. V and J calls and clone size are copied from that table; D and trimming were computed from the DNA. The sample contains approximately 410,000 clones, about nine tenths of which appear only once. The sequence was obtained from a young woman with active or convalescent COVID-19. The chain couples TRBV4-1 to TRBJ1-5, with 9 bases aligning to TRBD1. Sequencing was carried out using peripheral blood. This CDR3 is CASSHTPGQGSQPQHF. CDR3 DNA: TGCGCCAGCAGCCATACTCCCGGACAGGGGTCTCAGCCCCAGCATTTT.